A single sample gave rise to the 16 T cell receptor beta chains below, sequenced in a study of T cell repertoires in cytomegalovirus infection. Via MiXCR, TCRdb re-called the reads, giving one row per CDR3 protein. This table has about 310,000 distinct CDR3 sequences, roughly a sixth appearing once. The sample consisted of PBMCs. The receptors were sampled from a human donor in good health (CMV status not recorded). Some clones in this sample may be carry-over from other donors' samples.

This clonotype turned up a few times. The rearrangement joins TRBV12-3 or TRBV12-4 to TRBJ2-7; D not certain. The CDR3 totals 13 residues. The V end lost 3 bases, the J end lost 3 bases, and 9 bases lay between the germline ends. CDR3: CASSLETLYEQYF. The CDR3 bases are TGTGCCAGCAGTTTGGAGACCCTCTACGAGCAGTACTTC.

Many counts were recorded for this clonotype. The genes are TRBV7-8 and TRBJ2-7, with D possibly TRBD2 on 6 matching bases. This CDR3 is built from 15 residues. V was shortened by 0 bases and J by 3 bases, with 12 bases between the two germline ends. The germline CDR1 and CDR2 sequences are SGHVS and FQNEAQ. The CDR3 nucleotides are TGTGCCAGCAGCTTAGCGCCTGGGGGGAGCTACGAGCAGTACTTC. This translates into CASSLAPGGSYEQYF.

Only a few counts were recorded for this clonotype. The gene calls are TRBV12-3 or TRBV12-4 and TRBJ1-5; a possible D gene is TRBD1 (6 bases). This CDR3 contains 13 residues. Trimming left V 8 bases short and J 9 bases short, with 17 bases between. The CDR3 is CASQIRGMVPQHF. DNA for the CDR3: TGTGCCAGCCAGATAAGGGGGATGGTGCCCCAGCATTTT.

This clonotype was detected only a few times. The chain employs TRBV6-1 and TRBJ1-1; D unclear. The CDR3 totals 13 residues. Trimming cost V 8 bases and J 6 bases, with 16 bases left between them. Looked up from germline, CDR1 is MNHNS and CDR2 is SASEGT. The DNA of the CDR3 is TGTGCCAGCTCCCCGCAATTTGGCTCTGAAGCTTTCTTT. This translates into CASSPQFGSEAFF.

This clonotype appeared many times. The chain employs TRBV24-1 and TRBJ2-1; TRBD1 matches 10 bases. Germline V lookup: CDR1 KGHDR, CDR2 SFDVKD. The V segment lost 4 bases and the J segment 8 bases; nucleotides outside the gene matches: 7. The CDR3 spans 15 residues. CDR3 coding DNA: TGTGCCACCAGTGAATGGACAGGGGGTGTCTATGAGCAGTTCTTC. It encodes CATSEWTGGVYEQFF.

This clonotype was seen many times. V usage is TRBV7-2 and J usage is TRBJ2-5, with D unclear. This CDR3 has 12 amino acids. Per the germline V gene, CDR1 is SGHTA and CDR2 is FQGNSA. The V gene lost 3 bases and the J gene lost 4 bases, with 6 bases spanning the gap. CDR3 loop: CASSFGVETQYF. The CDR3 bases are TGTGCCAGCAGCTTTGGGGTAGAGACCCAGTACTTC.

This clonotype turned up a few times. This chain uses TRBV28 with TRBJ2-1; the match to TRBD2 covers 9 bases. There are 17 residues in the CDR3. With 6 bases clipped from V and 6 bases from J, the junction kept 15 bases outside the gene matches. Germline V CDR1 and CDR2: MDHEN, SYDVKM. In DNA, the CDR3 is TGTGCCAGCAGACCCCCTTTTTTTAGCGGGGGAAGCAATGAGCAGTTCTTC. This encodes CASRPPFFSGGSNEQFF.

The sample holds a few counts of this clonotype. The chain recombines TRBV4-3 with TRBJ2-5, with 11 bases identical to TRBD2. CDR3 length equals 18 residues. V lost 6 bases, J lost 5 bases, and 17 bases stayed unmatched. Germline V gives CDR1 LGHNA, CDR2 YSLEER. DNA for the CDR3: TGCGCCAGCAGTCCAAGATTCCCCTCGACTAGCGGGGCGGAGACCCAGTACTTC. Protein sequence: CASSPRFPSTSGAETQYF.

The J gene is TRBJ2-5, the V gene TRBV4-1; D perhaps matches TRBD2 (7 bases). There are 17 residues in the CDR3. Germline values: CDR1 MGHRA, CDR2 YSYEKL. Trimming took off 2 bases at V and 2 bases at J, with 18 bases between the two ends. The CDR3 reads CASSQRDLRGLQETQYF. In DNA, the CDR3 is TGCGCCAGCAGCCAACGCGATCTGCGGGGGCTGCAAGAGACCCAGTACTTC.

This clonotype has at least ten counts. This rearrangement joins TRBV6-1 to TRBJ2-4, with TRBD2 matching over 7 bases. CDR1 and CDR2 (germline): MNHNS, SASEGT. This CDR3 spans 17 amino acids. After removal of 1 base from V and 7 bases from J, the junction contained 13 bases not matched to a gene. CDR3 DNA: TGTGCCAGCAGTGAAGAGGGGATGCGGGGGATCCGTAACATTCAGTACTTC. This encodes CASSEEGMRGIRNIQYF.

This clonotype was picked up many times. The rearrangement links TRBV20-1 to TRBJ2-7, with D maybe TRBD1 (5 bases). Germline CDR1 reads DFQATT; CDR2 reads SNEGSKA (reference sequence). The CDR3 runs to 14 residues. The V end was cut by 0 bases, the J end by 2 bases, with 11 bases between. CDR3 coding DNA: TGCAGTGCTAGAGATTACGACAGTCCCTACGAGCAGTACTTC. Amino acid sequence: CSARDYDSPYEQYF.

The sample holds a few counts of this clonotype. The chain has TRBV12-3 or TRBV12-4 and TRBJ1-2, with D uncertain. V lost 0 bases and J 5 bases, leaving 7 bases between the germline ends. This CDR3 contains 13 residues. CDR3: CASSLAPGYGYTF. The CDR3 nucleotides are TGTGCCAGCAGTTTAGCGCCGGGATATGGCTACACCTTC.

The genes are TRBV5-6 and TRBJ2-3; tentative D call: TRBD1 (5 bases). V lost 1 base, J lost 8 bases, and 11 bases lay in between. The CDR3 spans 13 residues. Germline loops: CDR1 SGHDT, CDR2 YYEEEE. The CDR3 nucleotides are TGTGCCAGCAGCTTGACCAGGGCAGGTACGCAGTATTTT. Protein: CASSLTRAGTQYF. The full variable domain, in which reference TRBV5-6 and TRBJ2-3 provide the parts outside the CDR3, is DAGVTQSPTHLIKTRGQQVTLRCSPKSGHDTVSWYQQALGQGPQFIFQYYEEEERQRGNFPDRFSGHQFPNYSSELNVNALLLGDSALYLCASSLTRAGTQYFGPGTRLTVL.

This clonotype has a count of ten or more. The chain employs TRBV28 and TRBJ1-1; D gene ambiguous. Germline loops: CDR1 MDHEN, CDR2 SYDVKM. The length of the CDR3 is 13 residues. The V end lost 4 bases, the J end lost 4 bases, and 10 bases lay between the germline ends. DNA of the CDR3: TGTGCCAGCAGTTCTGGGCCCACCACTGAAGCTTTCTTT. This codes for CASSSGPTTEAFF.

This clonotype showed up just a few times. V and J are TRBV27 and TRBJ2-1, with TRBD2 matching 10 bases. Germline values: CDR1 MNHEY, CDR2 SMNVEV (reference sequence). This CDR3 region has 14 residues. Germline trimming cut 9 bases from V and 4 bases from J; bases unmatched to any gene: 6. The CDR3 spells CASEKAGGYNEQFF. CDR3 bases: TGTGCCAGTGAGAAAGCGGGGGGGTACAATGAGCAGTTCTTC.

A remark on this clonotype: A much larger clone lies a single base off, so this may be a read error. This chain links TRBV7-2 with TRBJ2-1; either TRBD1 or TRBD2 may fit D (5 bases each). Between the trimmed V and J ends, which lost 1 base and 0 bases, there was a span of 19 bases. The CDR3 runs 19 residues. CDR1 and CDR2 (germline): SGHTA, FQGNSA. CDR3 in DNA: TGTGCCAGCAGCTTAGTTGGTCTAGTGGGTGGGGGCTCCTACAATGAGCAGTTCTTC. It translates to CASSLVGLVGGGSYNEQFF.